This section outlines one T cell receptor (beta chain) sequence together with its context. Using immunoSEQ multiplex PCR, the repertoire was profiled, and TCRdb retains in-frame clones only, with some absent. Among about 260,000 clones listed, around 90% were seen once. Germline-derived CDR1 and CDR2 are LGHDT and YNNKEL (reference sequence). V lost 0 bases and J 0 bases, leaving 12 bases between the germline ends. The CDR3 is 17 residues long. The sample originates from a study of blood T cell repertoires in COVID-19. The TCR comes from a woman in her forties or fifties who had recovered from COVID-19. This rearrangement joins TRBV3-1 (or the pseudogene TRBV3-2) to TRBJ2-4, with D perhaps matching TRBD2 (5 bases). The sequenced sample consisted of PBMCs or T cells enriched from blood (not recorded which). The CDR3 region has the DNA TGTGCCAGCAGCCAAGACGCGGGCAGCCTAGCCAAAAACATTCAGTACTTC. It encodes CASSQDAGSLAKNIQYF.